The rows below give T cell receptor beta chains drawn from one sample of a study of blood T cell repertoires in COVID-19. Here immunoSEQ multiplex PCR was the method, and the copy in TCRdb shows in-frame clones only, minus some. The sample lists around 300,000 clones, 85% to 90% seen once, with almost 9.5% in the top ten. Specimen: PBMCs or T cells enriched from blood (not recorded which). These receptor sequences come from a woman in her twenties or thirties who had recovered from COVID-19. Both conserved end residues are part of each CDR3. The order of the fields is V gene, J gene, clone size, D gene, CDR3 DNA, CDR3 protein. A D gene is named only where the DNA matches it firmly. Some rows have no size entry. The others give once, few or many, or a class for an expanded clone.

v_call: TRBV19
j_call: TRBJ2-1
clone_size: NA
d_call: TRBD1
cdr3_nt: TGTGCCAGTAGCGGGGACAGGGGAAGCTACAATGAGCAGTTCTTC
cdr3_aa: CASSGDRGSYNEQFF

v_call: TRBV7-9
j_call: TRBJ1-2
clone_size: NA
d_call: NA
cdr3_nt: TGTGCCAGCAGCGGAGACCGGGACACGACTAACTATGGCTACACCTTC
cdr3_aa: CASSGDRDTTNYGYTF

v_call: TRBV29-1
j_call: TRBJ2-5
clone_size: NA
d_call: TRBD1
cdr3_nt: TGCAGCGTTGGAGGGGTTGCAGGGGGCTTTCCAGAGACCCAGTACTTC
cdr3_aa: CSVGGVAGGFPETQYF

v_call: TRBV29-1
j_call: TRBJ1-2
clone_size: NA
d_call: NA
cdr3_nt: TGCAGCGTTGAGGTTGCAGAATTCTATGGCTACACCTTC
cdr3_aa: CSVEVAEFYGYTF

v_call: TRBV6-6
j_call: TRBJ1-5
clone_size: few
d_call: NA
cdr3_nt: TGTGCCAGCGGGGGGGTGAGCAATCAGCCCCAGCATTTT
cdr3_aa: CASGGVSNQPQHF

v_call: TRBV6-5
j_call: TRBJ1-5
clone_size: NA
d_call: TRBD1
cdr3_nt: TGTGCCAGCAGTTACCAGACAGGGGAGGTGGGTCAGCCCCAGCATTTT
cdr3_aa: CASSYQTGEVGQPQHF

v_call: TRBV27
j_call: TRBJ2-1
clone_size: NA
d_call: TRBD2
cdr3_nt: TGTGCCAGCAGTCAGGACGTAGCGGGAGGGTGGTTCAATGAGCAGTTCTTC
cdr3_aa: CASSQDVAGGWFNEQFF

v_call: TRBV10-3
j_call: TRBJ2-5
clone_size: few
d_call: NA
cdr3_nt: TGTGCCATCAGCGGAAACAGGAACCAAGAGACCCAGTACTTC
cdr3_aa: CAISGNRNQETQYF

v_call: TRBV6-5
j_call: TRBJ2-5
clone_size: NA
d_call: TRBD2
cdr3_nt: TGTGCCAGCAGTTACGGTATCGGACTAGCTAAAGAGACCCAGTACTTC
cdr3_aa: CASSYGIGLAKETQYF

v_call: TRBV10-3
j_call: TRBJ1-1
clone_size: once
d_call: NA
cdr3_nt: TGTGCCACCCACCCCCCCGGGAATACTGAAGCTTTCTTT
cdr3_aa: CATHPPGNTEAFF

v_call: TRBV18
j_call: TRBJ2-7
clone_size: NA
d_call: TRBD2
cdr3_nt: TGTGCCAGCTCACCAACGAGCGGGGGTGCCTACGAGCAGTACTTC
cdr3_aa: CASSPTSGGAYEQYF

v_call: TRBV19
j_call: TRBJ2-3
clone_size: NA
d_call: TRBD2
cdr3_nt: TGTGCCAGTAGTATGTTTCTAGCGGGAGGGGATACGCAGTATTTT
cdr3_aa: CASSMFLAGGDTQYF

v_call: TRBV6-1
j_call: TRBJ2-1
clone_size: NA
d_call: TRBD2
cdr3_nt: TGTGCCAGCAGTGATGTACTAGCGGGAGGGAGGGGGTTCTTC
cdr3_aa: CASSDVLAGGRGFF

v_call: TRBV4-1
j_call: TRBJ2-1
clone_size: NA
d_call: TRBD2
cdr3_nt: TGCGCCAGCAGCCAGCCGACTAGCGGAGTCTACAATGAGCAGTTCTTC
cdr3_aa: CASSQPTSGVYNEQFF

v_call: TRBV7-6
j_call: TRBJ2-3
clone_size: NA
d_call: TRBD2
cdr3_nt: TGTGCCAGCAGCTGGGGGAGCGGGAGAGGAGATACGCAGTATTTT
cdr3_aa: CASSWGSGRGDTQYF

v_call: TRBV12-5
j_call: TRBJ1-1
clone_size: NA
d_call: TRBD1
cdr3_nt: TGTGCTAGTGGTTTATCCCAACTCGGACAGGGGGCGAGGGCTGAAGCTTTCTTT
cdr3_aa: CASGLSQLGQGARAEAFF

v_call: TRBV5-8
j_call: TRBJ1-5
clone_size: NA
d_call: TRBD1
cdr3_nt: TGTGCCAGCAGCTTAAGGACAGGGGCGGATCAGCCCCAGCATTTT
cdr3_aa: CASSLRTGADQPQHF

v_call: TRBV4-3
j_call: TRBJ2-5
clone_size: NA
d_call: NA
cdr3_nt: TGCGCCAGCAGCCAAGATCAGGGACACCGGATAGAGACCCAGTACTTC
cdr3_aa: CASSQDQGHRIETQYF

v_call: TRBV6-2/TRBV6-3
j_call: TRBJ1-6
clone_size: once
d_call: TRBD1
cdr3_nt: TGTGCCAGCCGCCCCCTCGGGACAGGGAGTTCACCCCTCCACTTT
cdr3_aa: CASRPLGTGSSPLHF

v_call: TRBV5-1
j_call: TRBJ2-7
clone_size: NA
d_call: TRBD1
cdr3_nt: TGCGCCAGCAGCTTGTCTCCAGGGGACAGTGCCTACGAGCAGTACTTC
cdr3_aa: CASSLSPGDSAYEQYF

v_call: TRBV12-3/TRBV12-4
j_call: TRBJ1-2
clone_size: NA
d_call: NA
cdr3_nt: TGTGCCAGCAGGCAGGGATCTAATGGCTACACCTTC
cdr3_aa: CASRQGSNGYTF

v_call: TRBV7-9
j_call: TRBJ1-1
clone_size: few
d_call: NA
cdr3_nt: TGTGCCAGCAGCTTATTGGGGTCGGGGGACACTGAAGCTTTCTTT
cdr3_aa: CASSLLGSGDTEAFF

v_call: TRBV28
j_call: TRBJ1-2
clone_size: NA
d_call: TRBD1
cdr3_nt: TGTGCCAGCAGTTTCGGACAGGATATCTATGGCTACACCTTC
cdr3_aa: CASSFGQDIYGYTF

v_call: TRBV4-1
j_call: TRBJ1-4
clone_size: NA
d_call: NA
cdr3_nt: TGCGCCAGCAGCCTCAACGTAAAGGGGGGGACGCGTGAAAAACTGTTTTTT
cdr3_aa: CASSLNVKGGTREKLFF

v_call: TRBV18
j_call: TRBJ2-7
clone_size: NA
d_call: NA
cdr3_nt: TGTGCCAGCTCACCCCACCCCACGAGACAATACGAGCAGTACTTC
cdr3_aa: CASSPHPTRQYEQYF

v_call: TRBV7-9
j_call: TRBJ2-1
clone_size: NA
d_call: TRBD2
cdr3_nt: TGTGCCAGCAGCTCGCTAGCGGGATGGGGGGATGAGCAGTTCTTC
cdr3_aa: CASSSLAGWGDEQFF

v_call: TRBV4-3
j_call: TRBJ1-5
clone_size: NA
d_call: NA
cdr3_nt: TGCGCCAGCAGCCAAGAGACACCTAGCAATCAGCCCCAGCATTTT
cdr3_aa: CASSQETPSNQPQHF

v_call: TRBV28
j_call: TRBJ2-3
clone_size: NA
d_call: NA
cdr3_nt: TGTGCCAGCAGTTTCCCTGGGGGACTTAAGTCGTCAGATACGCAGTATTTT
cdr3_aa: CASSFPGGLKSSDTQYF

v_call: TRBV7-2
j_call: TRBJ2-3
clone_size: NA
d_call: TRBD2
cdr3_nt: TGTGCCAGCAGCTTAAGCGTTTGGGGCCTAGCGGGAGCTACAGATACGCAGTATTTT
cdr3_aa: CASSLSVWGLAGATDTQYF

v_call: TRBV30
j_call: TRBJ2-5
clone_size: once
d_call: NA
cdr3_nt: TGTGCCTGGAGTGCGGTCGGAGAGACCCAGTACTTC
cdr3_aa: CAWSAVGETQYF

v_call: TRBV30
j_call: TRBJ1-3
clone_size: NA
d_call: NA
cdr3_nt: TGTGCCTGGAGTAGGTCCGGAGGAGGAAACACCATATATTTT
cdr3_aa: CAWSRSGGGNTIYF

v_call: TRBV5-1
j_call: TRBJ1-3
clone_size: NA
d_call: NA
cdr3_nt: TGCGCCAGCAGCCCGGATCTTTCGGGAACGGGAAACACCATATATTTT
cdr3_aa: CASSPDLSGTGNTIYF

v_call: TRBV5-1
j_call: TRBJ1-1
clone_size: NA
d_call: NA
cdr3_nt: TGCGCCAGCAGCTTACGTGGGAGGAACACTGAAGCTTTCTTT
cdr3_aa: CASSLRGRNTEAFF

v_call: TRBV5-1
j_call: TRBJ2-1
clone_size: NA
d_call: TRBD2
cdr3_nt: TGCGCCAGCAGCCCCGGGACTAGCGGGAGGGAAGAGCAGTTCTTC
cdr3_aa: CASSPGTSGREEQFF

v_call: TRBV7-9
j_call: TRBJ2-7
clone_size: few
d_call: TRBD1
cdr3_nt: TGTGCCAGCAGGGACAGGGCCTACGAGCAGTACTTC
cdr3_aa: CASRDRAYEQYF

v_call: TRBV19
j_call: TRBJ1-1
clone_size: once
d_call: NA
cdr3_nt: TGTGCCAGTAGTATCGAACAGACCGAAGCTTTCTTT
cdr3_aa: CASSIEQTEAFF

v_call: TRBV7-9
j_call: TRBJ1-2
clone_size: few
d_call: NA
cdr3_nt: TGTGCCAGCAGTTCTATTATGATCCAGACTGTCGAAGGCTACACCTTC
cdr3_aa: CASSSIMIQTVEGYTF

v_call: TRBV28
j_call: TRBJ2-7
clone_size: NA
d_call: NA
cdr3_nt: TGTGCCAGCAGTTCAGTTATCCACGAGCAGTACTTC
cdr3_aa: CASSSVIHEQYF

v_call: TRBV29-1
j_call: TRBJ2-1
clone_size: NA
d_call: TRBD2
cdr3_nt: TGCAGCGTGGAGACCTTCGGGGGAGGGTTCTACAATGAGCAGTTCTTC
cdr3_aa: CSVETFGGGFYNEQFF

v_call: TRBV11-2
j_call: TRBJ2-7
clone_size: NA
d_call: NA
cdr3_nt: TGTGCCAGCAGCTTAGGGGCCCTCGAGCAGTACTTC
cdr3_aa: CASSLGALEQYF

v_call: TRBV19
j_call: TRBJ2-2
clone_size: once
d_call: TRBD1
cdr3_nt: TGTGCCAGTAGGAAGGACAGGTCGAACACCGGGGAGCTGTTTTTT
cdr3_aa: CASRKDRSNTGELFF